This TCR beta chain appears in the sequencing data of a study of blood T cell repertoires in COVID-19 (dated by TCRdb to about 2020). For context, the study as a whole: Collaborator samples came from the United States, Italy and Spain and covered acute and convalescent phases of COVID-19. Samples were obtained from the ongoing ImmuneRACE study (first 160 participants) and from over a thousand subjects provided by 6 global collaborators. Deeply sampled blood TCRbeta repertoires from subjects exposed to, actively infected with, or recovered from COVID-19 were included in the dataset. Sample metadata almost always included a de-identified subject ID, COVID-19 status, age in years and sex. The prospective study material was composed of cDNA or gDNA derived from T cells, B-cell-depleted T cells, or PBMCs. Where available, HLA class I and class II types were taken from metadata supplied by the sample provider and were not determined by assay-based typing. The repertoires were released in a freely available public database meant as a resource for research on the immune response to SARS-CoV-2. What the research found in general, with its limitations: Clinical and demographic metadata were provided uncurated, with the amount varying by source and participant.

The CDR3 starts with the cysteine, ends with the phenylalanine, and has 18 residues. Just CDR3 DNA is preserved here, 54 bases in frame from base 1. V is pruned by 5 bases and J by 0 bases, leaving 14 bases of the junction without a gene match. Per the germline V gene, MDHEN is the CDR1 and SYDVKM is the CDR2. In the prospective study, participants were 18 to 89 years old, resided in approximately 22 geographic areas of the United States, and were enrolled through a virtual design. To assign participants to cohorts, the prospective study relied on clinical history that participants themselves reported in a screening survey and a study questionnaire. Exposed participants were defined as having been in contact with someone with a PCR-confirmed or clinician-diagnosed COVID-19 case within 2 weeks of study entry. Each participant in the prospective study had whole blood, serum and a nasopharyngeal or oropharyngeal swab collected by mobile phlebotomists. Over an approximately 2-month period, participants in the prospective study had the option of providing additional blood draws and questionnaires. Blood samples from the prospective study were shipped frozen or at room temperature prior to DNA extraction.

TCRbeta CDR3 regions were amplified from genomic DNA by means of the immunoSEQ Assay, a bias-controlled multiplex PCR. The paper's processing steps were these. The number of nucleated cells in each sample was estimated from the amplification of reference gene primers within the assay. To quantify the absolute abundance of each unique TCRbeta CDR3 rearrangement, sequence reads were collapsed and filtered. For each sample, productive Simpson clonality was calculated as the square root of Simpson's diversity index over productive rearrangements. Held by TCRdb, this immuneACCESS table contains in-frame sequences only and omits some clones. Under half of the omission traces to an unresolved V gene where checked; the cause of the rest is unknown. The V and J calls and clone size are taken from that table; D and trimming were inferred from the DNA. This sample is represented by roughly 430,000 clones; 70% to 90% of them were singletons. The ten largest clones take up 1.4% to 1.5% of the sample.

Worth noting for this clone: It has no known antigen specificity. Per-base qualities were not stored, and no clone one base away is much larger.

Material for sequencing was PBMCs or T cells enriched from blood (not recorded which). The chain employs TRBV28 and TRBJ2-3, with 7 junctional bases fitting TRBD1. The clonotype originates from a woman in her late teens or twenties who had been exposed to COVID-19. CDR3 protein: CASSPQRNRGVSTDTQYF. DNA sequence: TGTGCCAGCAGTCCACAACGAAACAGGGGTGTAAGCACAGATACGCAGTATTTT.